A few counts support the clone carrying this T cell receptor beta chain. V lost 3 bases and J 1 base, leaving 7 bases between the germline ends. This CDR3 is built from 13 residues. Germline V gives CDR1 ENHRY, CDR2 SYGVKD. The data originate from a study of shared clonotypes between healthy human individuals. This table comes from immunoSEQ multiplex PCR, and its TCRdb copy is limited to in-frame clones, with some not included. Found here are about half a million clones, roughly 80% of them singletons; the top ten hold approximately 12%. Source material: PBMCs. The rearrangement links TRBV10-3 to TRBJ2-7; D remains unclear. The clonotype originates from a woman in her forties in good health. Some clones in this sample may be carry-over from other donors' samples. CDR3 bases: TGTGCCATCAGTGAACCCCCATCCTACGAGCAGTACTTC. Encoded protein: CAISEPPSYEQYF.